The 8 T cell receptor beta chains below were found in one sample sequenced in a study of Ad26.COV2.S vaccination and SARS-CoV-2 variants. Sequencing used immunoSEQ multiplex PCR; TCRdb keeps in-frame clones, though not all of them. Here the sample spans 350,000 to 450,000 clones, 92% being singletons. The starting material was peripheral blood, obtained after recovery from COVID-19. The receptor set was obtained from a human donor who had recovered from COVID-19.

This rearrangement joins TRBV2 to TRBJ1-6; the match to TRBD1 covers 7 bases. The CDR3 has 15 amino acids. CDR1 is SNHLY, CDR2 FYNNEI, per germline. V was pared by 7 bases and J by 7 bases, with 10 bases of the junction left unmatched. CDR3 sequence (DNA): TGTGCCAGCACCCGCCCCGAGGACAGGAATTCACCCCTCCACTTT. It translates to CASTRPEDRNSPLHF.

This chain connects TRBV29-1 to TRBJ1-1; perhaps TRBD1 as D (6 bases). There are 15 residues in the CDR3. CDR1 and CDR2 from the germline V gene are SQVTM and ANQGSEA. Trimming removed 6 bases from V and 4 bases from J, with 21 bases in between. In nucleotides, the CDR3 is TGCAGCGTCCTTGGACAGTTTGCCCCCCCCACTGAAGCTTTCTTT. This translates into CSVLGQFAPPTEAFF.

The chain combines TRBV14 with TRBJ1-5; no firm D call. Trimming took off 0 bases at V and 0 bases at J, with 9 bases between the two ends. Germline V gene data show CDR1 as SGHDN and CDR2 as FVKESK. CDR3 length equals 16 residues. CDR3 loop: CASSQDPQTSNQPQHF. The CDR3 DNA is TGTGCCAGCAGCCAAGACCCACAGACTAGCAATCAGCCCCAGCATTTT.

The gene calls are TRBV2 and TRBJ1-2; D not resolved. V lost 5 bases and J 3 bases, leaving 25 bases between the germline ends. Germline V gives CDR1 SNHLY, CDR2 FYNNEI. The CDR3 runs 18 residues. CDR3 region: CASSWRVPGEQLYYGYTF. CDR3 sequence (DNA): TGTGCCAGCAGTTGGAGGGTCCCGGGAGAGCAACTTTACTATGGCTACACCTTC.

This chain links TRBV7-9 with TRBJ1-1; no reliable D call. V was pared by 5 bases and J by 0 bases, with 13 bases between. The CDR3 length is 15 residues. CDR1 and CDR2 (germline): SEHNR, FQNEAQ (reference sequence). The CDR3 here is CASSLQGSMNTEAFF. The CDR3 region has the DNA TGTGCCAGCAGCCTCCAAGGGTCCATGAACACTGAAGCTTTCTTT.

The rearrangement joins TRBV18 to TRBJ1-4; TRBD1 aligns across 11 bases. The V gene end was trimmed by 4 bases and the J gene end by 5 bases; junction bases not matched to a gene: 9. This CDR3 spans 17 amino acids. Per the germline V gene, CDR1 is KGHSH and CDR2 is LQKENI. CDR3 sequence reads: CASSQPGQGASNEKLFF. CDR3 nucleotide sequence: TGTGCCAGCTCACAACCCGGACAGGGGGCGTCAAATGAAAAACTGTTTTTT.

V usage is TRBV14 and J usage is TRBJ2-3, with D possibly being TRBD2 (5 bases). Trimming cost V 8 bases and J 0 bases, with 12 bases left between them. The CDR3 extends over 14 amino acids. CDR1 and CDR2 from the germline V gene are SGHDN and FVKESK. The CDR3 region is CASRQAASTDTQYF. The CDR3 nucleotides read TGTGCCAGCCGACAAGCGGCTAGCACAGATACGCAGTATTTT.

The CDR3 loop is CASSPGQGTIQYF. In nucleotides, the CDR3 is TGTGCCAGTAGTCCCGGACAGGGGACCATTCAGTACTTC. The V and J genes are TRBV19 and TRBJ2-4; 9 bases agree with TRBD1. The CDR3 is 13 residues long. The trim removed 5 bases at V and 9 bases at J, leaving 5 bases unmatched. CDR1 LNHDA and CDR2 SQIVND come from the germline V gene (reference sequence).